This passage covers 28 T cell receptor beta chains from one sample sequenced in a study of T cells in Graves' hyperthyroidism and ophthalmopathy. Researchers amplified the TCR beta CDR3 regions from RNA transcripts. First-round RT-PCR of the TCR CDR3 relied on the HTBI primer set. TCRdb fed the multiplex PCR reads into MiXCR, producing one record per CDR3 protein. The data contain fewer than 450,000 distinct CDR3 sequences, 17% of them singletons. Material: blood. These receptors came from a woman aged 25 to 39 with Graves' hyperthyroidism that later progressed to Graves' ophthalmopathy.

This clonotype was detected only a few times. This chain uses TRBV5-6 with TRBJ1-5; 7 bases are a match to TRBD1. This CDR3 has 14 amino acids. Germline assignment: CDR1 SGHDT and CDR2 YYEEEE. The junction had 8 bases not matched to a gene; V was cut back by 4 bases and J by 7 bases. CDR3 in amino acids: CASSRTGVSQPQHF. Here the CDR3 DNA reads TGTGCCAGCAGCCGCACAGGGGTGAGCCAGCCCCAGCATTTT.

This clonotype was observed many times. V usage is TRBV11-2 and J usage is TRBJ2-7; D might be TRBD1 (6 bases). CDR3 length: 16 amino acids. Germline V gene lookup returns CDR1 SGHAT and CDR2 FQNNGV. Trimming pared 5 bases from V and 4 bases from J, leaving 21 bases between. CDR3 DNA: TGTGCCAGCAGCCCTTGGGGGCTAGCAGATAATTACGAGCAGTACTTC. Translated: CASSPWGLADNYEQYF.

This clonotype was detected ten times or more. The V call is TRBV6-1, the J call TRBJ2-7; 11 nucleotides match TRBD2. The CDR3 is 16 amino acids. The V gene end was trimmed by 8 bases and the J gene end by 3 bases; junction bases not matched to a gene: 12. CDR1 is MNHNS and CDR2 is SASEGT in the germline V gene. The CDR3 sequence: CASGRGLAGGYYEQYF. The CDR3 region has the DNA TGTGCCAGCGGCCGAGGGCTAGCGGGAGGTTACTACGAGCAGTACTTC.

DNA for the CDR3: TGTGCCAGCAGCGTATACAAGAGCCGTCATGAGCAGTTCTTC. Its translation: CASSVYKSRHEQFF. This chain connects TRBV9 to TRBJ2-1; no clear D gene. Trimming removed 1 base from V and 8 bases from J, with 13 bases in between. Germline CDR1 is SGDLS and CDR2 is YYNGEE. This CDR3 comprises 14 residues.

At least ten counts were recorded for this clonotype. The V call is TRBV7-9, the J call TRBJ1-1, with TRBD1 identical over 7 bases. CDR3 length equals 15 residues. Germline CDR1 and CDR2: SEHNR and FQNEAQ (reference sequence). The ends lost 5 bases at V and 0 bases at J; junction bases unmatched: 6. CDR3 sequence reads: CASSTTTGLNTEAFF. Written as DNA, the CDR3 is TGTGCCAGCAGCACGACGACAGGGCTGAACACTGAAGCTTTCTTT.

At least ten counts were recorded for this clonotype. The chain carries TRBV20-1 and TRBJ2-1, with unresolved D. V lost 3 bases and J lost 6, with 21 bases in between. The CDR3 has 16 residues. CDR1 is DFQATT, CDR2 SNEGSKA, per germline (reference sequence). The CDR3 region is CSASVTLRGAGNEQFF. DNA of the CDR3: TGCAGTGCTAGTGTTACGTTGAGAGGCGCTGGCAATGAGCAGTTCTTC.

This clonotype was counted at least ten times. In DNA form, the CDR3 reads TGTGCCAGCAGCTTAGCGAGAAGCCTCGATACGCAGTATTTT. Residues: CASSLARSLDTQYF. The chain couples TRBV7-2 to TRBJ2-3; D unresolved. CDR1 and CDR2 from the germline V gene are SGHTA and FQGNSA. The CDR3 sequence is 14 residues long. Trimming removed 0 bases from V and 6 bases from J, with 10 bases in between.

The rearrangement uses TRBV7-9 and TRBJ2-3, with no clear D. The CDR3 extends over 13 amino acids. Germline CDR1 SEHNR, CDR2 FQNEAQ (reference sequence). Trimming removed 1 base from V and 4 bases from J, with 6 bases in between. CDR3 in DNA: TGTGCCAGCAGCTTAGGAATGGCAGATACGCAGTATTTT. This gives the protein CASSLGMADTQYF.

This clonotype was found a few times. The chain carries TRBV7-9 and TRBJ2-7; D not certain. CDR3 size: 13 residues. In germline, CDR1 is SEHNR, CDR2 FQNEAQ (reference sequence). V gave up 1 base and J gave up 6 bases, with 10 bases separating them. The chain's CDR3 is CASSLVTSGEQYF. CDR3 nucleotide sequence: TGTGCCAGCAGCTTAGTTACTTCGGGCGAGCAGTACTTC. Drawing the rest from reference TRBV7-9 and TRBJ2-7, the complete variable domain is DTGVSQNPRHKITKRGQNVTFRCDPISEHNRLYWYRQTLGQGPEFLTYFQNEAQLEKSRLLSDRFSAERPKGSFSTLEIQRTEQGDSAMYLCASSLVTSGEQYFGPGTRLTVT.

This clonotype was counted many times. V gene TRBV24-1 combines with J gene TRBJ2-7; TRBD2 aligns across 10 bases. The CDR3 contains 16 residues. With 4 bases clipped from V and 4 bases from J, the junction kept 9 bases outside the gene matches. The V gene's germline CDR1 is KGHDR and CDR2 SFDVKD. The CDR3, as DNA: TGTGCCACCAGTGACCTGAAGCGGGAGGGAACGTACGAGCAGTACTTC. Translating it yields CATSDLKREGTYEQYF.

This clonotype occurred a few times. This chain links TRBV10-1 with TRBJ2-2, with 7 bases aligning to TRBD2. The CDR3 loop spans 15 amino acids. Germline CDR1 reads WNHNN; CDR2 reads SYGVQD (reference sequence). J lost 4 bases, V lost 3 bases, and 5 bases had no gene match. The CDR3, as DNA: TGCGCCAGCAGTGAAACTAGCGAGGGCACCGGGGAGCTGTTTTTT. As protein: CASSETSEGTGELFF.

Many counts were recorded for this clonotype. The chain couples TRBV3-1 to TRBJ2-3; D remains ambiguous. Looked up from germline, CDR1 is LGHDT and CDR2 is YNNKEL (reference sequence). The CDR3 is made up of 13 amino acids. V was cut by 2 bases and J by 2 bases, with 5 bases left in between. The CDR3 protein is CASSQIDTDTQYF. The CDR3 nucleotides read TGTGCCAGCAGCCAAATAGACACAGATACGCAGTATTTT.

This clonotype turned up a few times. A much larger clonotype is one base distant, so this may be a read error. Because it lacks the conserved phenylalanine or tryptophan at the end, this CDR3 is likely a read error. This chain uses TRBV27 with TRBJ1-1; D unresolved. The V gene's germline CDR1 is MNHEY and CDR2 SMNVEV (reference sequence). The CDR3 loop spans 14 amino acids. Trimming stripped 3 bases from V and 1 base from J, with 9 bases between. CDR3 region: CASSFAGPNTEAFS. CDR3 sequence (DNA): TGTGCCAGCAGTTTCGCGGGTCCGAACACTGAAGCTTTCTCT.

This clonotype was detected ten times or more. The gene calls are TRBV27 and TRBJ2-1, with TRBD2 identical over 8 bases. V shed 4 bases and J 6 bases; nucleotides not matched to a gene: 14. Germline CDR1 and CDR2: MNHEY and SMNVEV (reference sequence). The CDR3 spans 17 residues. The CDR3 coding sequence is TGTGCCAGCAGTTCCCTGAACGCCGGGACTAGGTTCAATGAGCAGTTCTTC. This translates into CASSSLNAGTRFNEQFF.

This clonotype was detected many times. The genes are TRBV24-1 and TRBJ2-2; D is unresolved. The V and J ends lost 0 bases and 3 bases respectively, with 4 bases between them. The CDR3 loop spans 14 amino acids. Per the germline V gene, CDR1 is KGHDR and CDR2 is SFDVKD. CDR3 sequence: CATSDLRHTGELFF. The CDR3 nucleotides read TGTGCCACCAGTGATTTGCGACACACCGGGGAGCTGTTTTTT.

This clonotype showed up many times. The genes are TRBV13 and TRBJ2-5; 7 nucleotides agree with TRBD1. The V gene end was trimmed by 3 bases and the J gene end by 7 bases; junction bases not matched to a gene: 8. Germline-derived CDR1 and CDR2 are PRHDT and FYEKMQ (reference sequence). This CDR3 is built from 14 residues. The CDR3: CASSLTGTEGTQYF. The CDR3 nucleotides are TGTGCCAGCAGCTTGACAGGGACAGAAGGGACCCAGTACTTC.

This clonotype has just a few counts. The chain carries TRBV4-1 and TRBJ1-1, with D maybe TRBD1 (5 bases). V was pared by 6 bases and J by 0 bases, with 14 bases between. The CDR3 runs 15 residues. Germline V gene lookup returns CDR1 MGHRA and CDR2 YSYEKL. The CDR3 protein is CASRGPGLVNTEAFF. For the CDR3, the DNA is TGCGCCAGCAGGGGTCCAGGGCTCGTGAACACTGAAGCTTTCTTT.

This clonotype was detected ten times or more. The chain is built from TRBV9 and TRBJ1-5; 7 bases agree with TRBD1. The CDR3 is 15 residues long. V dropped 0 bases and J dropped 1; count of bases not matched to a gene: 1. CDR1 and CDR2 from the germline V gene are SGDLS and YYNGEE. CDR3: CASSVEGASNQPQHF. The CDR3 DNA reads TGTGCCAGCAGCGTAGAGGGGGCGAGCAATCAGCCCCAGCATTTT. Supplemented by reference TRBV9 and TRBJ1-5, the full variable domain reads DSGVTQTPKHLITATGQRVTLRCSPRSGDLSVYWYQQSLDQGLQFLIQYYNGEERAKGNILERFSAQQFPDLHSELNLSSLELGDSALYFCASSVEGASNQPQHFGDGTRLSIL.

This clonotype has at least ten counts. This chain links TRBV11-2 with TRBJ1-1, with 8 positions matching TRBD1. Germline CDR1 and CDR2: SGHAT and FQNNGV. Trimming took 5 bases from V and 8 from J; bases not matched to a gene: 4. The CDR3 runs 12 residues. Written as DNA, the CDR3 is TGTGCCAGCAGCGACCGGGACAGGGAAGCTTTCTTT. Protein: CASSDRDREAFF.

This clonotype has a count of ten or more. This chain connects TRBV7-8 to TRBJ2-3, with 8 bases identical to TRBD1. With 3 bases clipped from V and 4 bases from J, the junction kept 6 bases outside the gene matches. This CDR3 is 15 amino acids long. The germline CDR1 and CDR2 sequences are SGHVS and FQNEAQ. The CDR3 DNA reads as TGTGCCAGCAGCTTCAGGACAGGGACAGCAGATACGCAGTATTTT. This gives the protein CASSFRTGTADTQYF.

This clonotype was counted only a few times. The rearrangement links TRBV4-2 to TRBJ2-5, with a weak D call TRBD2 (6 bases). The CDR3 loop spans 15 amino acids. V was shortened by 1 base and J by 0 bases, with 9 bases between the two germline ends. CDR1 LGHNA and CDR2 YNFKEQ come from the germline V gene. As DNA, the CDR3 is TGTGCCAGCAGCCAAGTTGGCGGGAACCAAGAGACCCAGTACTTC. Translated: CASSQVGGNQETQYF.

This clonotype was recorded many times. The chain has TRBV12-3 or TRBV12-4 and TRBJ1-5; tentative D call: TRBD1 (6 bases). The CDR3 runs 16 residues. V lost 1 base, J lost 5 bases, and 15 bases lay in between. The CDR3 region is CASSLGGPLSYQPQHF. For the CDR3, the DNA is TGTGCCAGCAGTTTAGGGGGGCCGTTGAGTTATCAGCCCCAGCATTTT.

The chain joins TRBV28 to TRBJ1-3; D uncertain. The CDR3 spans 16 residues. The V end was cut by 4 bases, the J end by 0 bases, with 13 bases between. Germline CDR1 is MDHEN and CDR2 is SYDVKM. The CDR3 reads CASSYDRGPSGNTIYF. The CDR3 region has the DNA TGTGCCAGCAGTTACGATCGGGGTCCCTCTGGAAACACCATATATTTT.

About this clonotype: The germline gene is not matched at one end of the junction; a read error may be the cause. The V call is TRBV2, the J call TRBJ1-2; D might be TRBD1 (6 bases). Looked up from germline, CDR1 is SNHLY and CDR2 is FYNNEI. The CDR3 has 13 amino acids. CDR3 bases: TGTGCCAGCAGGAAACAGGGAGTCTATCGCTACACCTTC. Amino acid sequence: CASRKQGVYRYTF.

This clonotype was counted many times. The V call is TRBV7-8, the J call TRBJ2-7; TRBD2 aligns across 7 bases. Germline CDR1 is SGHVS and CDR2 is FQNEAQ. The junction had 8 bases not matched to a gene; V was cut back by 3 bases and J by 3 bases. The CDR3 covers 15 residues. CDR3 in amino acids: CASSLGLRMGYEQYF. The CDR3 DNA sequence: TGTGCCAGCAGCTTGGGACTAAGAATGGGCTACGAGCAGTACTTC.

This clonotype was seen ten or more times. V usage is TRBV14 and J usage is TRBJ1-3; perhaps TRBD1 as D (6 bases). Germline loops: CDR1 SGHDN, CDR2 FVKESK. V was pared by 4 bases and J by 8 bases, with 15 bases between. The CDR3 is made up of 14 amino acids. The CDR3 coding sequence is TGTGCCAGCAGCCTCCGCACAGGGAGGGACACCATATATTTT. Residues: CASSLRTGRDTIYF.

This clonotype was observed many times. The V gene is TRBV2, the J gene TRBJ1-2, with D possibly matching TRBD1 (5 bases). Looked up from germline, CDR1 is SNHLY and CDR2 is FYNNEI. The CDR3 is 12 residues long. V lost 9 bases and J 6 bases, leaving 14 bases between the germline ends. DNA of the CDR3: TGTGCCAGAGTAGACAGCGGGGATGGCTACACCTTC. Translation: CARVDSGDGYTF. Looking up the rest from reference TRBV2 and TRBJ1-2 gives the full variable domain: EPEVTQTPSHQVTQMGQEVILRCVPISNHLYFYWYRQILGQKVEFLVSFYNNEISEKSEIFDDQFSVERPDGSNFTLKIRSTKLEDSAMYFCARVDSGDGYTFGSGTRLTVV.

This clonotype was observed at least ten times. The chain employs TRBV27 and TRBJ2-7; 7 nucleotides line up with TRBD2. Germline V CDR1 and CDR2: MNHEY, SMNVEV (reference sequence). The CDR3 runs 14 residues. V shed 3 bases and J 1 base; nucleotides not matched to a gene: 3. Here the CDR3 reads CASSFGGGSYEQYF. As DNA, the CDR3 is TGTGCCAGCAGTTTCGGGGGAGGGTCCTACGAGCAGTACTTC.